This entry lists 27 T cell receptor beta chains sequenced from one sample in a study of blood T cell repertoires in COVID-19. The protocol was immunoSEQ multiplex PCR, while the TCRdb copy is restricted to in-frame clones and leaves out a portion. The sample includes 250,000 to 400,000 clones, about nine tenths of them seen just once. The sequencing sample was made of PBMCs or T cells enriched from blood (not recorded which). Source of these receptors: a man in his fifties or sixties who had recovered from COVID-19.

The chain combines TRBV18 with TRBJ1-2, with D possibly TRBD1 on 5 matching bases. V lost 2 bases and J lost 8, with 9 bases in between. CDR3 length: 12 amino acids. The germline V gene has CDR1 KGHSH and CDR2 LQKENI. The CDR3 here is CASSPKTDGYTF. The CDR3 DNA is TGTGCCAGCTCACCAAAGACAGACGGCTACACCTTC.

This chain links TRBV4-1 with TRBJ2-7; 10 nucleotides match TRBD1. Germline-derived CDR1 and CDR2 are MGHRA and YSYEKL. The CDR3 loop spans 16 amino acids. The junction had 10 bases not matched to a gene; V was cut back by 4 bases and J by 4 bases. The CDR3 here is CASSPSGTGALYEQYF. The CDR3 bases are TGCGCCAGCAGCCCCTCCGGGACAGGGGCTTTGTACGAGCAGTACTTC.

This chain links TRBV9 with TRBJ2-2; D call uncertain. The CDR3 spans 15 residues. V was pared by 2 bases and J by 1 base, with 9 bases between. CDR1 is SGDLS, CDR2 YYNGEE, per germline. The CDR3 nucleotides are TGTGCCAGCAGCGTTAACAGACAGAACACCGGGGAGCTGTTTTTT. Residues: CASSVNRQNTGELFF.

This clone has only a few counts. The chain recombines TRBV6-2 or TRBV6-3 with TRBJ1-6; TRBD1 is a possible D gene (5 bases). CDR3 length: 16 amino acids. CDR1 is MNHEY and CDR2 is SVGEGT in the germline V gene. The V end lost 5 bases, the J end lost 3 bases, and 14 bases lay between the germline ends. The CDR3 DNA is TGTGCCAGCAGTGACGACAGAGGAAACTATAATTCACCCCTCCACTTT. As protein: CASSDDRGNYNSPLHF.

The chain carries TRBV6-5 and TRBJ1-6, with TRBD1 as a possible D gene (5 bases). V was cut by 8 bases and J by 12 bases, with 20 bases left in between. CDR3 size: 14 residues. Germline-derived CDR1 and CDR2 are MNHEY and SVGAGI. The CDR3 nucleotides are TGTGCCAGCGGGTCTGGGGCCACTGGAAGACCCCTCCACTTT. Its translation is CASGSGATGRPLHF.

The CDR3: CASSFGTGISDSPLHF. The CDR3 DNA sequence: TGTGCCAGCAGCTTCGGGACAGGGATCTCGGATTCACCCCTCCACTTT. This chain uses TRBV11-3 with TRBJ1-6; the match to TRBD1 covers 9 bases. The V gene end was trimmed by 3 bases and the J gene end by 8 bases; junction bases not matched to a gene: 8. Germline CDR1 and CDR2: SGHNT and YENEEA. CDR3 length: 16 amino acids.

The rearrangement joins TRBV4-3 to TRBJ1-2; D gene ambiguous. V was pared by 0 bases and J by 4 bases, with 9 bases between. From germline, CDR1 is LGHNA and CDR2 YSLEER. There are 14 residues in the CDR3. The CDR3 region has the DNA TGCGCCAGCAGCCAAGATTTAAACACCTATGGCTACACCTTC. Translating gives CASSQDLNTYGYTF.

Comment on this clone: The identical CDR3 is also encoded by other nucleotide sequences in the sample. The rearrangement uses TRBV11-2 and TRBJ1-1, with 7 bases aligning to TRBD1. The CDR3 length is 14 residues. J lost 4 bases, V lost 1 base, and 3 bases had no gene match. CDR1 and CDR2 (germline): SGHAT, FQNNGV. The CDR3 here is CASSLVQGGTEAFF. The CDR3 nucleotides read TGTGCCAGCAGCTTAGTGCAGGGGGGCACTGAAGCTTTCTTT.

As DNA, the CDR3 is TGTGCCAGCAGCCAAGAGCGGACTAGCGGGGACACAGATACGCAGTATTTT. This translates into CASSQERTSGDTDTQYF. J is TRBJ2-3 and V is TRBV4-2, with 12 bases identical to TRBD2. Looked up from germline, CDR1 is LGHNA and CDR2 is YNFKEQ. The CDR3 totals 17 residues. V shed 0 bases and J 2 bases; nucleotides not matched to a gene: 3.

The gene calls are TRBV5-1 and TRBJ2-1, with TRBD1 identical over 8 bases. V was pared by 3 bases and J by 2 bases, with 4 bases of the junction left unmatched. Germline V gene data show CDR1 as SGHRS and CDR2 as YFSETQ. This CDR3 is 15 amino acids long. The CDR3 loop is CASSSRGLAYNEQFF. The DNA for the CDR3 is TGCGCCAGCAGCTCCAGGGGGCTTGCCTACAATGAGCAGTTCTTC.

This CDR3 is CASSRLALQGDQPQHF. Written as DNA, the CDR3 is TGTGCCAGCAGCCGACTCGCCCTACAGGGGGATCAGCCCCAGCATTTT. The rearrangement links TRBV6-2 or TRBV6-3 to TRBJ1-5, with 8 positions matching TRBD1. The germline V gene encodes CDR1 MNHEY and CDR2 SVGEGT. This CDR3 is built from 16 residues. Unmatched junction bases numbered 12, after V lost 6 bases and J lost 5 bases.

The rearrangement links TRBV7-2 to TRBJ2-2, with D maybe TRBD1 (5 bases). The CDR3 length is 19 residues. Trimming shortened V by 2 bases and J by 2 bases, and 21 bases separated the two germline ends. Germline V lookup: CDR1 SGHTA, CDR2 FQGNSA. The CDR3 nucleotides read TGTGCCAGCAGCTTATTTGCCGTGGCCGGCAGGGCCAACACCGGGGAGCTGTTTTTT. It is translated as CASSLFAVAGRANTGELFF.

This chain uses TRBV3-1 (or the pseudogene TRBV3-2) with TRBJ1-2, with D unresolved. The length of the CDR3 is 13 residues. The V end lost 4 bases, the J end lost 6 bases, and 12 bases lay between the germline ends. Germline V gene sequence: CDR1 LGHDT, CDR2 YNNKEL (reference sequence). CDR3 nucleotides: TGTGCCAGCAGCCCTTCCGTTCGTAATGGCTACACCTTC. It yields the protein CASSPSVRNGYTF.

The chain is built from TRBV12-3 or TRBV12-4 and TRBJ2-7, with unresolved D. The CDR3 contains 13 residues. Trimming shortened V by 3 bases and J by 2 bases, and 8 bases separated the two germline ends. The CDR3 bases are TGTGCCAGCAGTTTTGACGGAGCCTACGAGCAGTACTTC. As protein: CASSFDGAYEQYF.

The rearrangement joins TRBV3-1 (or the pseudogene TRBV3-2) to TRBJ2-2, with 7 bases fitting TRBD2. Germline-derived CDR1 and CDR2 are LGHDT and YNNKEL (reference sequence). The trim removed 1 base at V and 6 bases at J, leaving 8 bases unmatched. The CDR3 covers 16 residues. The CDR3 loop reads CASSQGLAAAAGELFF. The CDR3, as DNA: TGTGCCAGCAGCCAAGGTCTAGCGGCGGCCGCCGGGGAGCTGTTTTTT.

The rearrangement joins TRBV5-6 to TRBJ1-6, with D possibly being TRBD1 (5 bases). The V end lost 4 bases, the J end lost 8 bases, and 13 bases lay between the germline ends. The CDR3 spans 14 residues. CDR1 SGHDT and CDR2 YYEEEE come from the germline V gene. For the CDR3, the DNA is TGTGCCAGCAGCCTGCCGGGGGTCGATTCACCCCTCCACTTT. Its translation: CASSLPGVDSPLHF.

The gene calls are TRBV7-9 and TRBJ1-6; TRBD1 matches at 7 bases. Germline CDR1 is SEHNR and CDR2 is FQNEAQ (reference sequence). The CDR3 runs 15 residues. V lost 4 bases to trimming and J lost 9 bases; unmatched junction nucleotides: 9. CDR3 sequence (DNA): TGTGCCAGCAGCTCGGGGGGGGACAGTATTTCACCCCTCCACTTT. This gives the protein CASSSGGDSISPLHF.

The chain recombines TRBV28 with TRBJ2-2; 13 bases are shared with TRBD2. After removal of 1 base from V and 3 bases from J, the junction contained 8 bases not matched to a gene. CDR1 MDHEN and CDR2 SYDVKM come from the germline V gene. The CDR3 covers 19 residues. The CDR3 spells CASSLFLLAGGPHTGELFF. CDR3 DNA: TGTGCCAGCAGTTTATTTCTACTAGCGGGGGGGCCACACACCGGGGAGCTGTTTTTT.

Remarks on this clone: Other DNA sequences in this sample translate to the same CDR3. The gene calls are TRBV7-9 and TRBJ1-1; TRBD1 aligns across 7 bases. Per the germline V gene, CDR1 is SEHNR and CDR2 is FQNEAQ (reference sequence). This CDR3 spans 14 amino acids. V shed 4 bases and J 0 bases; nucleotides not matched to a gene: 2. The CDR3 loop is CASSSTGLNTEAFF. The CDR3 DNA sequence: TGTGCCAGCAGCTCGACAGGGTTGAACACTGAAGCTTTCTTT.

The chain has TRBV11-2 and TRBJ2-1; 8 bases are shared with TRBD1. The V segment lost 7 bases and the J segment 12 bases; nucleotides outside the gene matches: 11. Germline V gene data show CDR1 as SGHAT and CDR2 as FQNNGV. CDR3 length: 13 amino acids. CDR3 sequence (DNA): TGTGCCAGCACCCCGATCTCCGGGACAGGGCAGTTCTTC. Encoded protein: CASTPISGTGQFF. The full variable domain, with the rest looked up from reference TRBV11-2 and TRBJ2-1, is EAGVAQSPRYKIIEKRQSVAFWCNPISGHATLYWYQQILGQGPKLLIQFQNNGVVDDSQLPKDRFSAERLKGVDSTLKIQPAKLEDSAVYLCASTPISGTGQFFGPGTRLTVL.

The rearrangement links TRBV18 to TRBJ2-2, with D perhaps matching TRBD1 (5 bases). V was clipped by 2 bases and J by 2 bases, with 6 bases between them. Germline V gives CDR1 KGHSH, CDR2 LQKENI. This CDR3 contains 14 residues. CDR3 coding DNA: TGTGCCAGCTCACCAGGGGCCAACACCGGGGAGCTGTTTTTT. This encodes CASSPGANTGELFF.

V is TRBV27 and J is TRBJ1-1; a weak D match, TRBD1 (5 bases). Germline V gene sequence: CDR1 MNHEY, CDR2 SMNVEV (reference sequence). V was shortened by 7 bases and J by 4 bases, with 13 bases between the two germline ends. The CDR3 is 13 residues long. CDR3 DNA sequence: TGTGCCAGCACCCTGAGGGGAGGCACTGAAGCTTTCTTT. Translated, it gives CASTLRGGTEAFF.

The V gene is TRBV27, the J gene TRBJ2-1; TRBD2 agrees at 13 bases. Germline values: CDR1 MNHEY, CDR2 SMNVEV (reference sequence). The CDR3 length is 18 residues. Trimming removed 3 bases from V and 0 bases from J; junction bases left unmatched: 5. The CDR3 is CASSFGLAGASSYNEQFF. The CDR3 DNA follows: TGTGCCAGCAGTTTTGGACTAGCGGGGGCAAGCTCCTACAATGAGCAGTTCTTC.

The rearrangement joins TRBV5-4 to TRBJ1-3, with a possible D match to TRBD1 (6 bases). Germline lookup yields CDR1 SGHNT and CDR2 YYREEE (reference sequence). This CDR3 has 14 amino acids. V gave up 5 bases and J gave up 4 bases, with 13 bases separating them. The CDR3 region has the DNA TGTGCCAGCAGATTACAGGGTGCAGGAAACACCATATATTTT. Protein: CASRLQGAGNTIYF. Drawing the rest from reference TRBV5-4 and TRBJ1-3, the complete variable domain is ETGVTQSPTHLIKTRGQQVTLRCSSQSGHNTVSWYQQALGQGPQFIFQYYREEENGRGNFPPRFSGLQFPNYSSELNVNALELDDSALYLCASRLQGAGNTIYFGEGSWLTVV.

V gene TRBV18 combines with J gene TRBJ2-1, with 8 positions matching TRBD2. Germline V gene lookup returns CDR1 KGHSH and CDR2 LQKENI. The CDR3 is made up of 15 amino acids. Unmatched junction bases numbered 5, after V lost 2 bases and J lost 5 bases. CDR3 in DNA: TGTGCCAGCTCACCAGGGCGGGGGGCCCACAATGAGCAGTTCTTC. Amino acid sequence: CASSPGRGAHNEQFF.

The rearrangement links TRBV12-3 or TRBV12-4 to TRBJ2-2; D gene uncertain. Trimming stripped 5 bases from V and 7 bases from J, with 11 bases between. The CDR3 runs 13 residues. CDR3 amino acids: CASSPSWSGELFF. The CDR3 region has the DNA TGTGCCAGCAGTCCGAGTTGGAGCGGGGAGCTGTTTTTT.

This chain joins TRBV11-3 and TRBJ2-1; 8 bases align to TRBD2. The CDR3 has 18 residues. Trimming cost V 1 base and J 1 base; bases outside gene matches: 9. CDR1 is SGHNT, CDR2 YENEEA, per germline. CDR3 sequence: CASSLGWPGGPSYNEQFF. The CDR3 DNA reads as TGTGCCAGCAGCTTAGGGTGGCCGGGAGGGCCTTCCTACAATGAGCAGTTCTTC.